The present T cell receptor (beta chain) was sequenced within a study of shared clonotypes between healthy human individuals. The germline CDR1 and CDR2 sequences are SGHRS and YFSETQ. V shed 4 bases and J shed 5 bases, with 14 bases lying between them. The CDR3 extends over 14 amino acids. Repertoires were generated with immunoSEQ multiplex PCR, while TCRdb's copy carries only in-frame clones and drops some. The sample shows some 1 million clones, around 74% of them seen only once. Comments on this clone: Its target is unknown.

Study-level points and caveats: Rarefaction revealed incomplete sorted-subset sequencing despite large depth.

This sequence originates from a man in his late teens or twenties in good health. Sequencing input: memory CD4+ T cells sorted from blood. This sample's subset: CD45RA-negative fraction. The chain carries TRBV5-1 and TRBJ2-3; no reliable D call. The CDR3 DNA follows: TGCGCCAGCAGCCGGGCGGCGCCTCGAGATACGCAGTATTTT. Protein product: CASSRAAPRDTQYF.